The present TCR beta chain was sequenced within a study of OX40 agonist ivuxolimab in advanced cancers. Whole-study results and caveats: Partly responding patients at 0.1-3.0 mg/kg showed some of the smallest clonal expansion.

Sequencing used immunoSEQ multiplex PCR; TCRdb keeps in-frame clones, though not all of them. The table lists about 68,000 clones, about 90% of them singletons, with approximately 0.32% in the top ten. V was clipped by 7 bases and J by 1 base, with 14 bases between them. Germline loops: CDR1 MDHEN, CDR2 SYDVKM. The CDR3 is made up of 16 amino acids. Comment on this clone: The antigen is not known.

The sample in question was CD4+ or CD8+ T cells sorted from blood, obtained in a trial of the OX40 agonist ivuxolimab. The sequence came from an adult with an advanced solid tumor such as melanoma, head and neck, liver or kidney cancer. The rearrangement links TRBV28 to TRBJ2-6; possibly TRBD2 for D (5 bases). As DNA, the CDR3 is TGTGCCAGCATGCCTTTGACTAAATCTGGGGCCAACGTCCTGACTTTC. It yields the protein CASMPLTKSGANVLTF.